This is a list of T cell receptor beta chains from one sample in a study of CD4 T cells in relation to SARS-CoV-2 and coronaviruses. Generated by immunoSEQ multiplex PCR, the TCRdb table keeps only in-frame clones and is missing some. The repertoire holds about 68,000 clones, with 93% as singletons. The sample consisted of naive CD4+ T cells from PBMCs. All receptors derive from a human donor in good health. CDR3s include the opening cysteine and the closing phenylalanine or tryptophan. D genes are given only for firm matches. Not all rows give a size; the values are once, few, many and, for expanded clones, a class.

J | D | size | V | CDR3 | DNA
TRBJ1-1 | - | - | TRBV7-9 | CASSLGRTEAFF | TGTGCCAGCAGCTTAGGGCGCACTGAAGCTTTCTTT
TRBJ2-5 | - | - | TRBV6-2/TRBV6-3 | CASSYSRGQETQYF | TGTGCCAGCAGTTACTCGAGGGGGCAAGAGACCCAGTACTTC
TRBJ1-4 | TRBD1 | - | TRBV6-1 | CASGTDNNEKLFF | TGTGCCAGCGGGACAGATAATAATGAAAAACTGTTTTTT
TRBJ2-2 | - | - | TRBV7-3 | CASSLTPGELFF | TGTGCCAGCAGCTTAACCCCCGGGGAGCTGTTTTTT
TRBJ2-1 | - | - | TRBV24-1 | CATSVGGAYNEQFF | TGTGCCACCAGTGTTGGGGGCGCTTACAATGAGCAGTTCTTC
TRBJ2-3 | TRBD1 | - | TRBV7-2 | CASSSKGDRPTDTQYF | TGTGCCAGCAGCTCGAAGGGGGACAGACCCACAGATACGCAGTATTTT
TRBJ2-1 | - | once | TRBV29-1 | CSVQGGTQSDEQFF | TGCAGCGTTCAAGGGGGGACCCAGAGCGATGAGCAGTTCTTC
TRBJ1-2 | - | - | TRBV3-1/TRBV3-2 | CASSQGGGYTF | TGTGCCAGCAGCCAAGGAGGTGGCTACACCTTC
TRBJ1-5 | - | - | TRBV28 | CASPPVGRINQPQHF | TGTGCCAGCCCTCCCGTAGGGCGGATAAATCAGCCCCAGCATTTT
TRBJ1-2 | - | - | TRBV3-1/TRBV3-2 | CASSRTGRKDGYTF | TGTGCCAGCAGCCGAACAGGGCGTAAGGATGGCTACACCTTC
TRBJ1-1 | TRBD1 | - | TRBV29-1 | CSVAYRGRDTEAFF | TGCAGCGTTGCCTACAGGGGACGAGACACTGAAGCTTTCTTT
TRBJ2-6 | - | - | TRBV2 | CASKVEVGANVLTF | TGTGCCAGCAAGGTCGAGGTCGGGGCCAACGTCCTGACTTTC
TRBJ2-1 | TRBD1 | - | TRBV25-1 | CASSLNRDREQFF | TGTGCCAGCAGTCTTAACCGGGACAGGGAGCAGTTCTTC
TRBJ2-1 | TRBD2 | - | TRBV9 | CASSVDESGGNEQFF | TGTGCCAGCAGCGTAGATGAGTCGGGAGGGAATGAGCAGTTCTTC
TRBJ2-2 | - | - | TRBV24-1 | CATSEPYNGGTGELFF | TGTGCCACCAGTGAGCCATACAACGGCGGCACCGGGGAGCTGTTTTTT
TRBJ2-3 | TRBD1 | - | TRBV7-9 | CASSPQGAPPDTQYF | TGTGCCAGCAGCCCACAGGGGGCCCCCCCAGATACGCAGTATTTT
TRBJ2-1 | TRBD2 | - | TRBV27 | CASSLRIGTAGGYNEQFF | TGTGCCAGCAGTTTAAGAATCGGTACAGCGGGAGGATATAATGAGCAGTTCTTC
TRBJ1-6 | TRBD1 | - | TRBV7-3 | CASSLSPGQNSPLHF | TGTGCCAGCAGCTTAAGTCCGGGACAGAATTCACCCCTCCACTTT
TRBJ1-1 | - | - | TRBV5-6 | CASSLGAGMNTEAFF | TGTGCCAGCAGCTTGGGGGCAGGCATGAACACTGAAGCTTTCTTT
TRBJ1-5 | TRBD1 | - | TRBV24-1 | CATSDGTARDQPQHF | TGTGCCACCAGTGATGGGACAGCGAGGGATCAGCCCCAGCATTTT
TRBJ2-3 | TRBD1 | - | TRBV5-1 | CASSPDRGTDTQYF | TGCGCCAGCAGCCCGGACAGGGGCACAGATACGCAGTATTTT
TRBJ2-2 | TRBD2 | - | TRBV7-3 | CASSSKGPGGTGELFF | TGTGCCAGCAGCTCTAAAGGACCGGGGGGAACCGGGGAGCTGTTTTTT
TRBJ1-5 | TRBD1 | - | TRBV10-3 | CAITTGVTQPQHF | TGTGCCATCACTACAGGGGTGACTCAGCCCCAGCATTTT
TRBJ1-4 | - | - | TRBV9 | CASSRGINPTNEKLFF | TGTGCCAGCAGCCGGGGAATCAATCCAACTAATGAAAAACTGTTTTTT
TRBJ2-1 | - | once | TRBV9 | CASSPPVSGSGPNEQFF | TGTGCCAGCAGCCCTCCGGTCTCCGGGAGCGGGCCCAATGAGCAGTTCTTC
TRBJ2-7 | - | - | TRBV7-2 | CASSLGVASDYEQYF | TGTGCCAGCAGCTTAGGGGTAGCGAGCGACTACGAGCAGTACTTC
TRBJ1-1 | - | - | TRBV18 | CASSPTEPIEAFF | TGTGCCAGCTCACCGACAGAGCCTATTGAAGCTTTCTTT
TRBJ2-3 | TRBD1 | - | TRBV19 | CASLPRDRAADTQYF | TGTGCCAGCTTACCTCGGGACAGGGCCGCAGATACGCAGTATTTT
TRBJ2-1 | - | - | TRBV6-2/TRBV6-3 | CASSYSGTNGVYHNEQFF | TGTGCCAGCAGTTACTCCGGGACCAACGGAGTTTACCACAATGAGCAGTTCTTC
TRBJ2-3 | - | - | TRBV18 | CASSPGDTQYF | TGTGCCAGCTCCCCCGGAGATACGCAGTATTTT
TRBJ1-2 | TRBD1 | - | TRBV7-2 | CASSSQGARDLDSGTF | TGTGCCAGCAGTTCGCAGGGGGCGCGGGATCTGGATTCGGGTACCTTC
TRBJ2-3 | TRBD2 | - | TRBV2 | CASSVGLAGHTDTQYF | TGTGCCAGCAGTGTGGGACTAGCGGGACACACAGATACGCAGTATTTT
TRBJ1-6 | TRBD1 | - | TRBV11-3 | CASRDSNSPLHF | TGTGCCAGCCGGGACAGCAATTCACCCCTCCACTTT
TRBJ1-2 | - | - | TRBV24-1 | CATSDSTNYGYTF | TGTGCCACCAGTGATTCCACCAACTATGGCTACACCTTC
TRBJ2-7 | TRBD2 | - | TRBV4-1 | CASSQQLADEQYF | TGCGCCAGCAGCCAACAACTAGCGGACGAGCAGTACTTC
TRBJ1-1 | - | - | TRBV2 | CASSASGGNTEAFF | TGTGCCAGCAGTGCCTCGGGCGGGAACACTGAAGCTTTCTTT
TRBJ1-4 | TRBD1 | - | TRBV28 | CASSQTGAIFNEKLFF | TGTGCCAGCAGTCAGACAGGGGCCATCTTTAATGAAAAACTGTTTTTT
TRBJ2-1 | TRBD1 | - | TRBV4-1 | CASSPDRGESSYNEQFF | TGCGCCAGCAGCCCGGACAGGGGCGAGAGCTCCTACAATGAGCAGTTCTTC
TRBJ2-1 | - | - | TRBV7-3 | CASSAGQSFNEQFF | TGTGCCAGCAGCGCGGGACAGTCATTCAATGAGCAGTTCTTC
TRBJ2-7 | - | - | TRBV18 | CASSPSRVLYEQYF | TGTGCCAGCTCACCATCGCGGGTATTATACGAGCAGTACTTC
TRBJ2-6 | TRBD2 | - | TRBV5-5 | CASTPREGRTGANVLTF | TGTGCCAGCACCCCACGGGAGGGTAGAACCGGGGCCAACGTCCTGACTTTC